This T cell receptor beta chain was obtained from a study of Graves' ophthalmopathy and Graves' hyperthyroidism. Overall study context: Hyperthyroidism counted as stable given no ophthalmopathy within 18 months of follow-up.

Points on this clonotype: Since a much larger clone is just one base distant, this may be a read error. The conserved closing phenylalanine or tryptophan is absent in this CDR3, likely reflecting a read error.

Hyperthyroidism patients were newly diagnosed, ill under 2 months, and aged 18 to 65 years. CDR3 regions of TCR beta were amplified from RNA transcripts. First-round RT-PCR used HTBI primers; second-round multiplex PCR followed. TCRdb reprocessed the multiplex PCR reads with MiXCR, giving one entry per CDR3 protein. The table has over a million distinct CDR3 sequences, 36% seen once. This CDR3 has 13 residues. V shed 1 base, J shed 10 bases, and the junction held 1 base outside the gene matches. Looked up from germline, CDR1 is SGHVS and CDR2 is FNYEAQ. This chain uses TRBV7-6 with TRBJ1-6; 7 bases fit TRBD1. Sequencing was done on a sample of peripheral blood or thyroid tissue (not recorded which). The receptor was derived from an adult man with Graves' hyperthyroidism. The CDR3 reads CASSLDRGSPLHL. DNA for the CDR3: TGTGCCAGCAGCTTAGACAGGGGATCACCCCTCCACCTT.